The rows below give T cell receptor beta chains drawn from one sample of a study of blood T cell repertoires in COVID-19. The method was immunoSEQ multiplex PCR; TCRdb's version includes in-frame clones alone and lacks a portion of them. The table records about 500,000 clones, 85% to 90% of them present only once. What was sequenced was peripheral blood. The receptors derive from a woman aged 45-59 years with COVID-19, enrolled during active disease. Both conserved end residues are part of each CDR3. Each record gives: J gene, V gene, CDR3 protein.

J: TRBJ1-6
V: TRBV12-2
CDR3: CASRPPRGNNSPLHF

J: TRBJ1-5
V: TRBV6-5
CDR3: CASNPDRDQPQHF

J: TRBJ2-3
V: TRBV27
CDR3: CASSLSQGSGTQYF

J: TRBJ2-3
V: TRBV28
CDR3: CASSPTGGRSDTQYF

J: TRBJ1-6
V: TRBV2
CDR3: CASTSLLSYNSPLHF

J: TRBJ1-6
V: TRBV19
CDR3: CASSPSGMGGNSPLHF

J: TRBJ1-6
V: TRBV6-5
CDR3: CASSYLSRITSTPLHF

J: TRBJ1-5
V: TRBV28
CDR3: CASRRRDRSQPQHF

J: TRBJ1-6
V: TRBV27
CDR3: CASNNGTGVDSPLHF

J: TRBJ1-1
V: TRBV6-5
CDR3: CASRLRGNTEAFF

J: TRBJ1-4
V: TRBV2
CDR3: CASGEEGEKLFF

J: TRBJ2-2
V: TRBV6-6
CDR3: CASSRDTTGELFF

J: TRBJ1-3
V: TRBV7-8
CDR3: CASSRSRDRTATIYF

J: TRBJ1-1
V: TRBV30
CDR3: CAWSLNYRASREAFF

J: TRBJ2-7
V: TRBV5-1
CDR3: CASSSGLRGAYEQYF

J: TRBJ2-7
V: TRBV18
CDR3: CASSPTSGGAGEQYF

J: TRBJ1-2
V: TRBV27
CDR3: CASGDRTYGYTF

J: TRBJ2-7
V: TRBV5-1
CDR3: CASSISSGDYEQYF

J: TRBJ2-7
V: TRBV30
CDR3: CAWSRGEGPSSSYEQYF

J: TRBJ2-3
V: TRBV11-1
CDR3: CASSVGDYDTQYF

J: TRBJ1-1
V: TRBV29-1
CDR3: CSADRGSEAFF

J: TRBJ2-7
V: TRBV7-2
CDR3: CASSFRQGGYEQYF

J: TRBJ2-1
V: TRBV6-5
CDR3: CATHYGGGQNEQFF

J: TRBJ1-2
V: TRBV6-1
CDR3: CASSTTGNYGYTF

J: TRBJ1-2
V: TRBV29-1
CDR3: CSVEQGNGDYGYTF

J: TRBJ1-4
V: TRBV18
CDR3: CASSPPETDNEKLFF

J: TRBJ2-1
V: TRBV5-5
CDR3: CASSFGISYNEQFF

J: TRBJ1-2
V: TRBV29-1
CDR3: CSAQDILNYGYTF

J: TRBJ1-1
V: TRBV3-1/TRBV3-2
CDR3: CASSLRTGGEAFF

J: TRBJ2-6
V: TRBV29-1
CDR3: CSVTTGSGANVLTF

J: TRBJ1-1
V: TRBV18
CDR3: CASSPGQANTEAFF

J: TRBJ1-1
V: TRBV6-5
CDR3: CASTRSGQGNTEAFF

J: TRBJ2-7
V: TRBV12-3/TRBV12-4
CDR3: CASNRQGSEQYF

J: TRBJ2-7
V: TRBV10-3
CDR3: CAISETPGTALSYEQYF

J: TRBJ2-2
V: TRBV9
CDR3: CASSVTGGPTGELFF

J: TRBJ1-2
V: TRBV24-1
CDR3: CATSDSRQGRDYGYTF

J: TRBJ2-7
V: TRBV6-1
CDR3: CASSEELTYEQYF

J: TRBJ2-1
V: TRBV6-1
CDR3: CASSEFGLNEQFF

J: TRBJ2-3
V: TRBV5-1
CDR3: CASSTGGSGATDTQYF

J: TRBJ1-2
V: TRBV14
CDR3: CASSPAAGLYGYTF

J: TRBJ1-1
V: TRBV19
CDR3: CASTLTGGNTEAFF

J: TRBJ1-1
V: TRBV29-1
CDR3: CSADEGMNTEAFF

J: TRBJ1-5
V: TRBV6-5
CDR3: CATRGVGQPQHF

J: TRBJ2-1
V: TRBV10-3
CDR3: CAISGAHPGQIANEQFF

J: TRBJ1-1
V: TRBV30
CDR3: CAWSGDRKNTEAFF

J: TRBJ1-2
V: TRBV20-1
CDR3: CSARDSRRGEKGYTF

J: TRBJ1-1
V: TRBV2
CDR3: CASRRGQPNTEAFF

J: TRBJ2-1
V: TRBV28
CDR3: CASSLIAGYPEQFF